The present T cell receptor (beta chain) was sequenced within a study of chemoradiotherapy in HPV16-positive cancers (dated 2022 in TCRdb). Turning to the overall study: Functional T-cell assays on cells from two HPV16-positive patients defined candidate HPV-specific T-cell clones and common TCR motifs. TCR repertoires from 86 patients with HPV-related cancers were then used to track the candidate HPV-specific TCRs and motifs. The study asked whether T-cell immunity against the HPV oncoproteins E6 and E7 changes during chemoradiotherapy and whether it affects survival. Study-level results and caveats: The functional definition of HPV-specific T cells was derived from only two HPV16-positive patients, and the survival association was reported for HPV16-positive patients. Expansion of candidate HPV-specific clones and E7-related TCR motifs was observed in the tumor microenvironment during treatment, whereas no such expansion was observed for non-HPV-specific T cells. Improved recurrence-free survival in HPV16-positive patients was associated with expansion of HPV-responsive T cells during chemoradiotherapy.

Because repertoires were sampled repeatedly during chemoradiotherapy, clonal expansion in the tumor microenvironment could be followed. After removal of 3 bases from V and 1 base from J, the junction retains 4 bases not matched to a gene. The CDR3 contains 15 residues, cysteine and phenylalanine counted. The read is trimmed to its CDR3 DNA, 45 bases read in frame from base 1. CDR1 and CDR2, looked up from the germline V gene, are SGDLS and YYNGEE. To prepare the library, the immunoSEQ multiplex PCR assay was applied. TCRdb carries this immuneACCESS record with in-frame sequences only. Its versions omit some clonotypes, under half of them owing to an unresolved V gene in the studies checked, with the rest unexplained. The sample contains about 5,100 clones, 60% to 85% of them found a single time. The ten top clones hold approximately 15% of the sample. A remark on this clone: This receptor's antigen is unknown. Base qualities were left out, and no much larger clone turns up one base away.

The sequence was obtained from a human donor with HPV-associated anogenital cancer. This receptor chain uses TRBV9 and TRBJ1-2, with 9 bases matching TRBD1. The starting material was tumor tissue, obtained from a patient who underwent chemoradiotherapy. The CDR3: CASSGQGDNNYGYTF. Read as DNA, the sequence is TGTGCCAGCAGCGGACAGGGGGATAATAACTATGGCTACACCTTC.